This paragraph covers one T cell receptor (beta chain) sequence. The data originate from a study of cytomegalovirus exposure and HLA in healthy donors. Use of 60 Vbeta and 13 Jbeta primers characterized the PCR. Clones were read by immunoSEQ multiplex PCR, and TCRdb kept only the in-frame ones, dropping some. Seen here are about 240,000 clones, around 83% observed once, and the top ten hold roughly 0.22%. V shed 6 bases and J shed 2 bases, with 12 bases lying between them. CDR1 and CDR2 from the germline V gene are ENHRY and SYGVKD. The CDR3 consists of 14 residues. The J gene is TRBJ2-3, the V gene TRBV10-3, with D unclear. The receptor was isolated from a girl aged 2 to 9 in good health and CMV-seronegative. Material: PBMCs. The CDR3 sequence: CAIRGTYPTDTQYF. For the CDR3, the DNA is TGTGCCATCAGGGGCACCTATCCCACAGATACGCAGTATTTT.